The 2 T cell receptor beta chains below come from one sample, sequenced in a study of siplizumab effects on memory and regulatory T cells. This table comes from immunoSEQ multiplex PCR, and its TCRdb copy is limited to in-frame clones, with some not included. Here the sample spans around 68,000 clones, over 80% being singletons. Sequencing was performed on Tregs sorted from blood. These receptor sequences come from a human donor in good health.

J is TRBJ2-5 and V is TRBV2; no reliable D call. V gave up 11 bases and J gave up 5 bases, with 12 bases separating them. CDR3 length: 11 amino acids. From germline, CDR1 is SNHLY and CDR2 FYNNEI. DNA for the CDR3: TGTGCCCCCGGATCCCGGGAGACCCAGTACTTC. It codes for CAPGSRETQYF.

This clone occurred a few times. CDR3 amino acids: CASSPETRGYTF. CDR3 coding DNA: TGTGCCAGCTCACCCGAAACACGCGGCTACACCTTC. The chain has TRBV18 and TRBJ1-2; D remains ambiguous. V was shortened by 3 bases and J by 8 bases, with 10 bases between the two germline ends. Germline-derived CDR1 and CDR2 are KGHSH and LQKENI. The CDR3 contains 12 residues.